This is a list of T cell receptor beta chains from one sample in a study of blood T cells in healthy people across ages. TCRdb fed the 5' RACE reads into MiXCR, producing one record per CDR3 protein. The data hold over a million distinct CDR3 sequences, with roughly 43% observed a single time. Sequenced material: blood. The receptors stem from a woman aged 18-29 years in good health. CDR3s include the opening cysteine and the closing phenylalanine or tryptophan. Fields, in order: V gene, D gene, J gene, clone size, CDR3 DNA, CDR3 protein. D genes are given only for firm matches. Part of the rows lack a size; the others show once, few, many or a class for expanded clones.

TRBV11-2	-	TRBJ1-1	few	TGTGCCAGCAGCTTAGTACAGCTACCTATGGGCACTGAAGCTTTCTTT	CASSLVQLPMGTEAFF
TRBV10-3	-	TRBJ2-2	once	TGTGCCATCCAGAACGGGGTGAACACCGGGGAGCTGTTTTTT	CAIQNGVNTGELFF
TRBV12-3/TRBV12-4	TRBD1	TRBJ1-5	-	TGTGCCAGCAGTAGCCGACAGGGGGTCAATCAGCCCCAGCATTTT	CASSSRQGVNQPQHF
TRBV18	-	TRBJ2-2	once	TGTGCCAGCTCACCTACGACAGGCCCCGGGGAGCTGTTTTTT	CASSPTTGPGELFF
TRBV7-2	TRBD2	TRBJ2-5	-	TGTGCCAGCAGCTTAGAGCGGGGGGTGGGGGAGACCCAGTACTTC	CASSLERGVGETQYF
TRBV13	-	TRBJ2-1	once	TGTGCCAGCAGCTTAGAGGGACTTAGCGACAATGAGCAGTTCTTC	CASSLEGLSDNEQFF
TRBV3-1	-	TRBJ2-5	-	TGTGCCAGCAGCCTGACTAGGGAACTTCAAGAGACCCAGTACTTC	CASSLTRELQETQYF
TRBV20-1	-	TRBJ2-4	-	TGCAGTGCTAGAGATTCAATCGCGGGGAACATTCAGTACTTC	CSARDSIAGNIQYF
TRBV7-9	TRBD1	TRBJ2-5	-	TGTGCCAGCAGCTCATGGACAGGGAGAATCGAGACCCAGTACTTC	CASSSWTGRIETQYF
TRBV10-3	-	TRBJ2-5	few	TGTGCCATCAGTGAGTCTACCAGATGGGATGAGCAGTACTTC	CAISESTRWDEQYF
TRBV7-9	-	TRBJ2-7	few	TGTGCCAGCCGGGGGAGGTTCTCCTACGAGCAGTACTTC	CASRGRFSYEQYF
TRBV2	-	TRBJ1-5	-	TGTGCCAGCAGTGAAGCGTTGGGACGGAGCAATCAGCCCCAGCATTTT	CASSEALGRSNQPQHF
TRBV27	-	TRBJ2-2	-	TGTGCCAGCAGTCCCTCCCGGATCACCGGGGAGCTGTTTTTT	CASSPSRITGELFF
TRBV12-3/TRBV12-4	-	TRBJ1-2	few	TGTGCCAGCAGTTTCGGGGGGGCGCAGGGCTATGGCTACACCTTC	CASSFGGAQGYGYTF
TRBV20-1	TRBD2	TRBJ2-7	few	TGCAGTTCCGGGACTAGCGGCTACGAGCAGTACTTC	CSSGTSGYEQYF
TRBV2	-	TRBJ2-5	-	TGTGCCAGCAGAGCGACAGTCCAAGAGACCCAGTACTTC	CASRATVQETQYF
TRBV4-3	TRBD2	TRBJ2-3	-	TGCGCCAGCAGCCAAGAAACGACTAGCGGAAGGCTCACAGATACGCAGTATTTT	CASSQETTSGRLTDTQYF
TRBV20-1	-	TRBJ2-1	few	TGCAGTGCTAGAGAGGACTGGGAGCAGTTCTTC	CSAREDWEQFF
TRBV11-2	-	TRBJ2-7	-	TGTGCCAGCAGCTGGGAGAGGGCCAGAAGCGAGCAGTACTTC	CASSWERARSEQYF
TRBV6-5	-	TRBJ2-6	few	TGTGCCAGCAAGCTGACACAAAGCTCTGGGGCCAACGTCCTGACTTTC	CASKLTQSSGANVLTF
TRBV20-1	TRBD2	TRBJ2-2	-	TGCAGTGCTAGAGAGGGAGGGGCCGGGGAGCTGTTTTTT	CSAREGGAGELFF
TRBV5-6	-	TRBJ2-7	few	TGTGCCAGCAGCTTGGGTCAGTCTACCTACGAGCAGTACTTC	CASSLGQSTYEQYF
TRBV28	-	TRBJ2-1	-	TGTGCCAGCAGTTGGGCCGGGACATCCTACAATGGGCAGTTCTTC	CASSWAGTSYNGQFF
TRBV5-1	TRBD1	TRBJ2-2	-	TGCGCCAGCAGCTACCGGGACAGGGGGCCGGACACCGGGGAGCTGTTTTTT	CASSYRDRGPDTGELFF
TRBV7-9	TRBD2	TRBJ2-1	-	TGTGCCAGCAGCTTAGGAGCTAGCGGGGGGACAAATGAGCAGTTCTTC	CASSLGASGGTNEQFF
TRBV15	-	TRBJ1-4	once	TGTGCCACCAGCAGAGAGGGGGGGCCTAATGAAAAACTGTTTTTT	CATSREGGPNEKLFF
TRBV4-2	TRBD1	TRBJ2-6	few	TGTGCCAGCAGGTACACCGGGACAGGGTCTGGGGCCAACGTCCTGACTTTC	CASRYTGTGSGANVLTF
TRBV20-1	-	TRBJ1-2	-	TGCAGTGCTAGACCTCCGGGCCCCCCCTATGGCTACACCTTC	CSARPPGPPYGYTF
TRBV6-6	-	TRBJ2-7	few	TGTGCCAGCAGTTCCCTCAAAACCTACGAGCAGTACTTC	CASSSLKTYEQYF
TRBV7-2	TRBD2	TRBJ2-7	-	TGTGCCAGCAGCTTAGCTGGGGCGGGACTAGCGGGAGTTACCGAGCAGTACTTC	CASSLAGAGLAGVTEQYF
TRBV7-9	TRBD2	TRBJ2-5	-	TGTGCCAGCGTCCCCCCCGGACTAGCGGGGAAAGAGACCCAGTACTTC	CASVPPGLAGKETQYF
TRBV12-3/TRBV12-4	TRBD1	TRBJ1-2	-	TGTGCCACCGTGGACAGGGGCAGGAAGGTTGGGTGGGGTAACTATGGCTACACCTTC	CATVDRGRKVGWGNYGYTF
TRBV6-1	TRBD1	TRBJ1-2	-	TGTGCCAGCAGTGAAATACAGGGGTGTGGCTACACCTTC	CASSEIQGCGYTF
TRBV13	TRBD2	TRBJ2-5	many	TGTGCCAGCAGCCCAACTAGCGATCAAGAGACCCAGTACTTC	CASSPTSDQETQYF
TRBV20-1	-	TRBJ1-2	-	TGCAGTGCTAGAGAGGGACGGCAGAACTATGGCTACACCTTC	CSAREGRQNYGYTF
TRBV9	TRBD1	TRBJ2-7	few	TGTGCCAGCAGCCCTGGGACAGTAGATACCCCCTACGAGCAGTACTTC	CASSPGTVDTPYEQYF
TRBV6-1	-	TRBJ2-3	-	TGTGCCAGCAGGGGACTGTATAGCGCAGATACGCAGTATTTT	CASRGLYSADTQYF
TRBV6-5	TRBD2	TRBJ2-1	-	TGTGCCAGCAGTAGGGACCGCGCGGGGGGGAATGAGCAGTTCTTC	CASSRDRAGGNEQFF
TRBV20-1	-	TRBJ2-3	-	TGCAGTGCTAGAGCGTCAGGGGGGAACACAGATACGCAGTATTTT	CSARASGGNTDTQYF